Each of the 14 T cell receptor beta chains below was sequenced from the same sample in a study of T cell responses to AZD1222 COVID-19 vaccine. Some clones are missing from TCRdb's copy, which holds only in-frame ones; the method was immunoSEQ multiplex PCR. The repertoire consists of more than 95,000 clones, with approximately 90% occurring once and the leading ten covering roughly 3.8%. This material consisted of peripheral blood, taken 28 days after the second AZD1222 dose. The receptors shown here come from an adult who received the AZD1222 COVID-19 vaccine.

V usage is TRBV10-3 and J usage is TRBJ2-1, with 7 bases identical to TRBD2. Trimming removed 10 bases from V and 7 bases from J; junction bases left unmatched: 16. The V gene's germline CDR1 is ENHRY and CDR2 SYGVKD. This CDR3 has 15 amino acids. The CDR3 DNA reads TGTGCCACTCAGCGGGATTCCACAAGAGGTAATGAGCAGTTCTTC. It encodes CATQRDSTRGNEQFF.

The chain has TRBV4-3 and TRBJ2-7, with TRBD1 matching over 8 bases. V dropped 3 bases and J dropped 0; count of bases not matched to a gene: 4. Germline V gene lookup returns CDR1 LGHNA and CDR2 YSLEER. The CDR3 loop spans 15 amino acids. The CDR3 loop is CASSHRTGPSYEQYF. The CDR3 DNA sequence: TGCGCCAGCAGCCATCGGACAGGGCCCTCCTACGAGCAGTACTTC.

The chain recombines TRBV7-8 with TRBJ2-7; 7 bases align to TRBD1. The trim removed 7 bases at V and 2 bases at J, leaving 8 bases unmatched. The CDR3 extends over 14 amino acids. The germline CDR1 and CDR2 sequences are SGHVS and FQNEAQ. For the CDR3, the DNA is TGTGCCAGCACCGACCTTGGGACAGCCTACGAGCAGTACTTC. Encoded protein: CASTDLGTAYEQYF.

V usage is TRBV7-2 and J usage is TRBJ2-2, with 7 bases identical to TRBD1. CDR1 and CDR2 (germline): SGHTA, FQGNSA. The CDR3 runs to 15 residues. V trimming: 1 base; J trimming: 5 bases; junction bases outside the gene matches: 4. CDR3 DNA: TGTGCCAGCAGCTTAGTGACAGGGTATACCGGGGAGCTGTTTTTT. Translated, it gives CASSLVTGYTGELFF.

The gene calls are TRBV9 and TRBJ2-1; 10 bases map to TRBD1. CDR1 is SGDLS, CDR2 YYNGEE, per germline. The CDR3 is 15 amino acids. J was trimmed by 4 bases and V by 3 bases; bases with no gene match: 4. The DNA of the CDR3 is TGTGCCAGCAGCGGCCCGGGACAGGGGTACAATGAGCAGTTCTTC. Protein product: CASSGPGQGYNEQFF.

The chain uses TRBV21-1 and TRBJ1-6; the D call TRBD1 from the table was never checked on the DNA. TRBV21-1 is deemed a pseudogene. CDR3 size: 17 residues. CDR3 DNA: TGTGCCAGCAGCGACATCGAAGGCGGGACAGAGAATTCACCCCTCCACTTT. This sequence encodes CASSDIEGGTENSPLHF.

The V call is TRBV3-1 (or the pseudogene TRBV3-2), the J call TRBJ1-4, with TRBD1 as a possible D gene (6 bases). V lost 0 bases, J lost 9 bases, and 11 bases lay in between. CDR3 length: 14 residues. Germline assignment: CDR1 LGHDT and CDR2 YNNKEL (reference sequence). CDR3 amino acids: CASSQDSGAKKLFF. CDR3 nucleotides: TGTGCCAGCAGCCAAGATTCGGGGGCGAAAAAACTGTTTTTT.

The CDR3 DNA sequence: TGCGCCAGCAGCCACCGTGATAAGCGGTTACCCCAAGAGACCCAGTACTTC. Its protein is CASSHRDKRLPQETQYF. The chain carries TRBV4-1 and TRBJ2-5, with D possibly matching TRBD2 (5 bases). Trimming pared 3 bases from V and 1 base from J, leaving 18 bases between. The germline V gene has CDR1 MGHRA and CDR2 YSYEKL. The CDR3 is made up of 17 amino acids.

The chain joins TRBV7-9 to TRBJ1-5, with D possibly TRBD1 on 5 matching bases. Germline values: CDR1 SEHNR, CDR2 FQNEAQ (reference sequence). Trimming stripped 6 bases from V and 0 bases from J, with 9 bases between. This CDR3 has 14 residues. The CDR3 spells CASSPRGSNQPQHF. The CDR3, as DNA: TGTGCCAGCAGTCCTAGGGGTAGCAATCAGCCCCAGCATTTT.

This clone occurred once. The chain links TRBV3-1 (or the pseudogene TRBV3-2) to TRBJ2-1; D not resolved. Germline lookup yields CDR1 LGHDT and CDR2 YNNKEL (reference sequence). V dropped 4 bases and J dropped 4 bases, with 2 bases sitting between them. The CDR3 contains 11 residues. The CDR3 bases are TGTGCCAGCAGCCTGTACAATGAGCAGTTCTTC. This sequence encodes CASSLYNEQFF.

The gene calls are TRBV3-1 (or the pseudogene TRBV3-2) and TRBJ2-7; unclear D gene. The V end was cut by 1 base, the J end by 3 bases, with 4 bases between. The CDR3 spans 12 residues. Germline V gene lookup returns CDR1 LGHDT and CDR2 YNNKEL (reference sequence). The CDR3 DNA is TGTGCCAGCAGCCAAGGAGTCTACGAGCAGTACTTC. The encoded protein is CASSQGVYEQYF.

CDR3 loop: CAWEFGGLEDEQFF. Written as DNA, the CDR3 is TGTGCCTGGGAGTTTGGGGGGTTGGAGGATGAGCAGTTCTTC. The chain couples TRBV30 to TRBJ2-1, with a possible D match to TRBD2 (6 bases). Germline CDR1 reads GTSNPN; CDR2 reads SVGIG (reference sequence). The length of the CDR3 is 14 residues. Trimming removed 5 bases at V and 8 bases at J, with 19 bases between.

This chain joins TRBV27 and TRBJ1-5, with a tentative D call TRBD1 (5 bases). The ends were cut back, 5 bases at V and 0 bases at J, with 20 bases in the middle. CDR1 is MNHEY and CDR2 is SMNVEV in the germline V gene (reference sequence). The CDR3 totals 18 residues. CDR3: CASSPRDGNYHSNQPQHF. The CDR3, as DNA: TGTGCCAGCAGTCCGCGGGACGGAAATTACCATAGCAATCAGCCCCAGCATTTT.

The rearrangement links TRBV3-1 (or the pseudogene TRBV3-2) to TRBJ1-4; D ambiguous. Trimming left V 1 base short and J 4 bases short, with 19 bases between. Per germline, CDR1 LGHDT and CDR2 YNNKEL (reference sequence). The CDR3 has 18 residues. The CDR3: CASSQGPLWTVYNEKLFF. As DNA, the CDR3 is TGTGCCAGCAGCCAAGGCCCCCTCTGGACGGTTTATAATGAAAAACTGTTTTTT.